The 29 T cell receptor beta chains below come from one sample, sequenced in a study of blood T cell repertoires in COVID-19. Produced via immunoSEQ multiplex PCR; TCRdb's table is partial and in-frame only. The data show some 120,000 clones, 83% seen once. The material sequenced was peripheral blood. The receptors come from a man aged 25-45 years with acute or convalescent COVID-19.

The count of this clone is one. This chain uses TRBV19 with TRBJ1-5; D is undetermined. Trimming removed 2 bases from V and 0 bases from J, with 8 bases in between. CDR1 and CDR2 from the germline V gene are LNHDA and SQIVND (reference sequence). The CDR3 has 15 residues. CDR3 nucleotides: TGTGCCAGTAGTATACGGAGGAGTAGCAATCAGCCCCAGCATTTT. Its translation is CASSIRRSSNQPQHF.

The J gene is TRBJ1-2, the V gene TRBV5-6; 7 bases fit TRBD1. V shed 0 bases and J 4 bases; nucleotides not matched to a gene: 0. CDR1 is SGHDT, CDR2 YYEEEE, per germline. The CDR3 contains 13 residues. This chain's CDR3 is CASSLAGGYGYTF. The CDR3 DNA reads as TGTGCCAGCAGCTTGGCAGGGGGCTATGGCTACACCTTC. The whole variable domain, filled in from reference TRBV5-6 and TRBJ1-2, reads DAGVTQSPTHLIKTRGQQVTLRCSPKSGHDTVSWYQQALGQGPQFIFQYYEEEERQRGNFPDRFSGHQFPNYSSELNVNALLLGDSALYLCASSLAGGYGYTFGSGTRLTVV.

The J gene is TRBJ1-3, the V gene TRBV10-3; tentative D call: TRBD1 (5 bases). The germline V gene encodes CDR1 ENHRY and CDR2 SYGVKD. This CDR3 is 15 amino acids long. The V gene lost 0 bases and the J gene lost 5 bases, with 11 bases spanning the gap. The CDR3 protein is CAISESVQVRNTIYF. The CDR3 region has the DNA TGTGCCATCAGTGAGTCGGTACAGGTCCGAAACACCATATATTTT.

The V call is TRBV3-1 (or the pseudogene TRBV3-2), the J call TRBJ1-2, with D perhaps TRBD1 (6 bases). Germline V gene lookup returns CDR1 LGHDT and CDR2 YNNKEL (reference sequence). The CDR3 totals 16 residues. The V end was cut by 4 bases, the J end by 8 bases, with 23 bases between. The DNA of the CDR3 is TGTGCCAGCAGCCTACCTGGGACACTCAACCCCCAGGGCTACACCTTC. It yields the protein CASSLPGTLNPQGYTF.

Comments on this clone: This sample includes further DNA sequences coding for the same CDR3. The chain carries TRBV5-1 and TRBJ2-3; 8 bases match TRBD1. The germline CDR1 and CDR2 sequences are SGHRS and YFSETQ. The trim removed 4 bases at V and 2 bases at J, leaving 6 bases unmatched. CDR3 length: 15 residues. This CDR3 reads CASSLGQGNTDTQYF. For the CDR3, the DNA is TGCGCCAGCAGCCTTGGACAGGGAAACACAGATACGCAGTATTTT.

CDR3 sequence: CASSPGGRSEDEQFF. The CDR3 DNA sequence: TGTGCCAGCAGCCCAGGGGGCAGGTCCGAGGATGAGCAGTTCTTC. The rearrangement uses TRBV5-8 and TRBJ2-1; 8 bases fit TRBD1. Trimming removed 4 bases from V and 8 bases from J; junction bases left unmatched: 11. The germline V gene has CDR1 SGHTS and CDR2 YDEGEE. The CDR3 loop spans 15 amino acids.

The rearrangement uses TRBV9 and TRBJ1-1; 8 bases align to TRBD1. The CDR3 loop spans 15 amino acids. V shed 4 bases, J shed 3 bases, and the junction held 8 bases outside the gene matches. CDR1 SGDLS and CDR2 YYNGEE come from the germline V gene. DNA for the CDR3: TGTGCCAGCAGCTCTAGTGGACAGGGTGACACTGAAGCTTTCTTT. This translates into CASSSSGQGDTEAFF.

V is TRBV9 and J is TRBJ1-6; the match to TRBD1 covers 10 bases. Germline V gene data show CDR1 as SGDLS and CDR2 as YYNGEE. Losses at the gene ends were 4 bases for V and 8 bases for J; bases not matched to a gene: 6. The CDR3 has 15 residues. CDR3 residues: CASSFRTGGDSPLHF. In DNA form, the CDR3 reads TGTGCCAGCAGCTTTAGGACAGGGGGGGATTCACCCCTCCACTTT.

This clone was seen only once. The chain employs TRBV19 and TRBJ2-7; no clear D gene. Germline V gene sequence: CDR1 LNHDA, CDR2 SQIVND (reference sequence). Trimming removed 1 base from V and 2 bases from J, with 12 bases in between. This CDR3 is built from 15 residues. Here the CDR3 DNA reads TGTGCCAGTAGTATAGGTCCTGCGGAGACCTACGAGCAGTACTTC. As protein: CASSIGPAETYEQYF.

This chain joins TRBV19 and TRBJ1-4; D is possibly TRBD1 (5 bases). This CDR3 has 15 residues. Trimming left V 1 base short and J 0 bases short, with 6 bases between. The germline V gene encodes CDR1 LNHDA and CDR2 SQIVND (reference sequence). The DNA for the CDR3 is TGTGCCAGTAGTATAGGACAGTCAACTAATGAAAAACTGTTTTTT. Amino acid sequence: CASSIGQSTNEKLFF.

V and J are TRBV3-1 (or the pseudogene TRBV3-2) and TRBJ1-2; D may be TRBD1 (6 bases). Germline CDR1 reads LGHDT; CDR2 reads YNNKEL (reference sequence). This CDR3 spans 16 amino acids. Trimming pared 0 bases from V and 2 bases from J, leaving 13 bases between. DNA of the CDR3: TGTGCCAGCAGCCAAGAAGGGCTAGGGGGAAACTATGGCTACACCTTC. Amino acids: CASSQEGLGGNYGYTF.

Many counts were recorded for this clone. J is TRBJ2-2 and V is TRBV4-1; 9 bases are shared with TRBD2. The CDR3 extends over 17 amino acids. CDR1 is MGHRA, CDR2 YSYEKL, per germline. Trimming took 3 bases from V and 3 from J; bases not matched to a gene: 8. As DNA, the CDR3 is TGCGCCAGCAGCCACTTCTTAGCGGGAGTGGACACCGGGGAGCTGTTTTTT. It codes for CASSHFLAGVDTGELFF.

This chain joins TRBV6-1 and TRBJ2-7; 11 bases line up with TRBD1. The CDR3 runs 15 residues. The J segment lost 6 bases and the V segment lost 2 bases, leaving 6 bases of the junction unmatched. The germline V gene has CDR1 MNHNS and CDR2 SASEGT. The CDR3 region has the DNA TGTGCCAGCAGTGAAAGCCGGACAGGGGGCTTCGAGCAGTACGTC. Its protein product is CASSESRTGGFEQYV.

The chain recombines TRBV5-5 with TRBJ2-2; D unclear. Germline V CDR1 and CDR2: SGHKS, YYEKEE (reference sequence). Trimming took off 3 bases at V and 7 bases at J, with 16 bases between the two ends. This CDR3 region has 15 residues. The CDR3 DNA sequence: TGTGCCAGCAGCTCGCCCCCACAAACCGTCGGGGAGCTGTTTTTT. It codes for CASSSPPQTVGELFF.

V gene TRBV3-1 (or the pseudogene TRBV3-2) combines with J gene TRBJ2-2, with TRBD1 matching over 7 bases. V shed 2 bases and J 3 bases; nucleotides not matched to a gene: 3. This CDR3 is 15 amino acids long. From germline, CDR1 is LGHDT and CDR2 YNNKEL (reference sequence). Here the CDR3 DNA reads TGTGCCAGCAGCCAACCACAGGGGTACACCGGGGAGCTGTTTTTT. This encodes CASSQPQGYTGELFF.

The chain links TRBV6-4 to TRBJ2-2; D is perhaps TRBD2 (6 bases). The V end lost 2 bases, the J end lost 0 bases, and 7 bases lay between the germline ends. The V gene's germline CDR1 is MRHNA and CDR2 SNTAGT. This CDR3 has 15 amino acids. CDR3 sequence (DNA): TGTGCCAGCAGTGACGCGGGGTCGAACACCGGGGAGCTGTTTTTT. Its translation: CASSDAGSNTGELFF.

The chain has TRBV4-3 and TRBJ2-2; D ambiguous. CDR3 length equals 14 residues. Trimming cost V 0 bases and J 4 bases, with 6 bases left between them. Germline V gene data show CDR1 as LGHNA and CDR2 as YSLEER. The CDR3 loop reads CASSQEFLTGELFF. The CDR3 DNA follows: TGCGCCAGCAGCCAAGAGTTCCTCACCGGGGAGCTGTTTTTT.

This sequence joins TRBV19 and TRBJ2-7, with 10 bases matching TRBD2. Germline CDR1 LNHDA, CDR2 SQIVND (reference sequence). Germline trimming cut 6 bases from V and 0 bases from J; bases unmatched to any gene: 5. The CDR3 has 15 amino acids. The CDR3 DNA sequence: TGTGCCAGTAGCCCTCTAGCGGGGGACTCCTACGAGCAGTACTTC. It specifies CASSPLAGDSYEQYF.

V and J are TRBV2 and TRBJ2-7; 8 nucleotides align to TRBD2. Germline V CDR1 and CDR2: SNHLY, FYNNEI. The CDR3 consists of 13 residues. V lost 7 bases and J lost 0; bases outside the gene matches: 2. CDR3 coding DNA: TGTGCCAGCACCGGGAGGGACTCCTACGAGCAGTACTTC. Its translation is CASTGRDSYEQYF.

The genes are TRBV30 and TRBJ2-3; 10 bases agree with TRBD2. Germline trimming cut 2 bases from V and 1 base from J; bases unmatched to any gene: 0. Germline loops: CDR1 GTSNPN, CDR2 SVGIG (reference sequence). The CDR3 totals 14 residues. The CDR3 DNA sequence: TGTGCCTGGAGTAGCGGGGGGGGCACAGATACGCAGTATTTT. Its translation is CAWSSGGGTDTQYF. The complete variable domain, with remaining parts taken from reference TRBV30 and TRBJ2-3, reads SQTIHQWPATLVQPVGSPLSLECTVEGTSNPNLYWYRQAAGRGLQLLFYSVGIGQISSEVPQNLSASRPQDRQFILSSKKLLLSDSGFYLCAWSSGGGTDTQYFGPGTRLTVL.

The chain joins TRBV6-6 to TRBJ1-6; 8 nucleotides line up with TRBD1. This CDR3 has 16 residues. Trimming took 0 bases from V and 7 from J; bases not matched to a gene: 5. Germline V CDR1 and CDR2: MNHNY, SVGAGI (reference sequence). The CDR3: CASSYSNQGANSPLHF. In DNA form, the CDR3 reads TGTGCCAGCAGTTACTCGAATCAGGGGGCGAATTCACCCCTCCACTTT.

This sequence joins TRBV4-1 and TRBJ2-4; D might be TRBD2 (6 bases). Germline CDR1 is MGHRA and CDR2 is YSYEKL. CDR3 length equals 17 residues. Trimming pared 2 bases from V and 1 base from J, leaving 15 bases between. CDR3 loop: CASSQPGGYGAKNIQYF. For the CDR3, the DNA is TGCGCCAGCAGCCAACCCGGAGGGTACGGGGCCAAAAACATTCAGTACTTC.

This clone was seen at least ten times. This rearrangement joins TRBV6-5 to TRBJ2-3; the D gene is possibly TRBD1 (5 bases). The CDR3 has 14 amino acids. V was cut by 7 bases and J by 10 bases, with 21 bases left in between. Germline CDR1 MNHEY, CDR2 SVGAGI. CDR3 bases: TGTGCCAGCACCCCGGGCTCTCAGGGTCTCCCGCAGTATTTT. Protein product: CASTPGSQGLPQYF.

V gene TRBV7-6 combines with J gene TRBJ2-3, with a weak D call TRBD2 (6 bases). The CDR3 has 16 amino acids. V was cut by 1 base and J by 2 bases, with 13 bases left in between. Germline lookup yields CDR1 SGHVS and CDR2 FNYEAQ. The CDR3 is CASSLEVAGTTDTQYF. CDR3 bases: TGTGCCAGCAGCTTAGAAGTCGCGGGAACCACAGATACGCAGTATTTT. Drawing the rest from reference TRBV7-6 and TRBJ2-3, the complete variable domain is GAGVSQSPRYKVTKRGQDVALRCDPISGHVSLYWYRQALGQGPEFLTYFNYEAQQDKSGLPNDRFSAERPEGSISTLTIQRTEQRDSAMYRCASSLEVAGTTDTQYFGPGTRLTVL.

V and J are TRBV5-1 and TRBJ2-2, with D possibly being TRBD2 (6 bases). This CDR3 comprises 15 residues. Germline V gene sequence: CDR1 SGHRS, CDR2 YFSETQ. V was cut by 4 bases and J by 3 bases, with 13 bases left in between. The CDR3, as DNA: TGCGCCAGCAGCGTAGGGGAGGTCGACACCGGGGAGCTGTTTTTT. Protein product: CASSVGEVDTGELFF.

The CDR3 spells CASSLVTDYYNSPLHF. CDR3 nucleotide sequence: TGTGCCAGCAGCTTAGTTACAGACTACTATAATTCACCCCTCCACTTT. This chain connects TRBV7-2 to TRBJ1-6; D is ambiguous. Germline V gene sequence: CDR1 SGHTA, CDR2 FQGNSA. Trimming took off 1 base at V and 3 bases at J, with 10 bases between the two ends. The CDR3 covers 16 residues.

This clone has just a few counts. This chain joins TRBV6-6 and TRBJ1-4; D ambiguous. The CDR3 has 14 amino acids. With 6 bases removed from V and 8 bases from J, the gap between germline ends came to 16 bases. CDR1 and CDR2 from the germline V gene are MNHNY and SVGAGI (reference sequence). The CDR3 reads CASSLYQSGEKLFF. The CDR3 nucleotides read TGTGCCAGCAGCTTATACCAAAGCGGCGAAAAACTGTTTTTT.

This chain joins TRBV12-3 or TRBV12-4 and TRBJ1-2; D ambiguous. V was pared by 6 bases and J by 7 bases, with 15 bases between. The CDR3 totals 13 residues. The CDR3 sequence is CASRTVGGLGYTF. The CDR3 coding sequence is TGTGCCAGCAGGACCGTTGGAGGGCTTGGCTACACCTTC.

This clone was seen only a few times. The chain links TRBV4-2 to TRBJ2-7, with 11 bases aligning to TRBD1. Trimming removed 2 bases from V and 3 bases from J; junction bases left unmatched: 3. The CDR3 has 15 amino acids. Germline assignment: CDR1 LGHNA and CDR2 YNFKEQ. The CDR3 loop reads CASSQPGQGDYEQYF. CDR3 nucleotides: TGTGCCAGCAGCCAACCGGGACAGGGGGACTACGAGCAGTACTTC.